This TCR beta chain stems from a study of PD-1 blockade in classical Hodgkin lymphoma. Time point defined: cycle 4 day 1 (C4D1), after around six weeks of nivolumab. Every patient relapsed after autologous stem cell transplantation, and brentuximab vedotin exposure varied. Thawed PBMCs underwent magnetic negative selection to yield purified CD4+ T cells. V dropped 6 bases and J dropped 4; count of bases not matched to a gene: 6. Germline values: CDR1 SGHRS, CDR2 YFSETQ. The CDR3 covers 13 residues. Worth noting for this clone: Its antigen is undetermined.

Assay used: immunoSEQ multiplex PCR; TCRdb lists only in-frame clones, some missing. Of around 18,000 clones in the sample, 70% to 75% were seen once. Findings and caveats of the study: Before treatment, complete responders showed about the same diversity as newly diagnosed patients. Relapsed/refractory patients reportedly had lower baseline diversity than newly diagnosed patients.

The clonotype originates from a human donor with classical Hodgkin lymphoma. The rearrangement uses TRBV5-1 and TRBJ2-5, with 7 bases matching TRBD1. The sequences come from CD4+ T cells from blood, collected before the fourth cycle of nivolumab. CDR3 in amino acids: CASTLTGRETQYF. CDR3 nucleotide sequence: TGCGCCAGCACCCTGACAGGGCGAGAGACCCAGTACTTC.